In this sample, the clone carrying this TCR beta chain turned up many times. Its antigen is still unknown. This sample is drawn from a study of T-cell reconstitution after alpha-beta-depleted transplantation in children. Study-wide results and caveats: Fresh T-cell production supplied most of the T-cell counts and diversity seen one year after transplant.

Molecular barcoding with unique molecular identifiers was used for the TCRbeta library. TCRdb ran MiXCR on the PCR reads and lists one entry per CDR3 protein. The table shows fewer than 350,000 distinct CDR3 sequences, with around 7.3% occurring only once. Trimming took 4 bases from V and 8 from J; bases not matched to a gene: 5. Per the germline V gene, CDR1 is SGHAT and CDR2 is FQNNGV. The CDR3 has 14 residues. V usage is TRBV11-2 and J usage is TRBJ1-6; 7 nucleotides align to TRBD1. This material consisted of peripheral blood, taken 360 days after TCRalphabeta/CD19-depleted stem cell transplant. The receptor comes from a female patient between 2 and 15 years old who had a stem cell transplant for Fanconi anemia, so the T cells may come from the graft donor. In DNA form, the CDR3 reads TGTGCCAGCAGCTCGGGACAGTTTTATTCACCCCTCCACTTT. It yields the protein CASSSGQFYSPLHF.